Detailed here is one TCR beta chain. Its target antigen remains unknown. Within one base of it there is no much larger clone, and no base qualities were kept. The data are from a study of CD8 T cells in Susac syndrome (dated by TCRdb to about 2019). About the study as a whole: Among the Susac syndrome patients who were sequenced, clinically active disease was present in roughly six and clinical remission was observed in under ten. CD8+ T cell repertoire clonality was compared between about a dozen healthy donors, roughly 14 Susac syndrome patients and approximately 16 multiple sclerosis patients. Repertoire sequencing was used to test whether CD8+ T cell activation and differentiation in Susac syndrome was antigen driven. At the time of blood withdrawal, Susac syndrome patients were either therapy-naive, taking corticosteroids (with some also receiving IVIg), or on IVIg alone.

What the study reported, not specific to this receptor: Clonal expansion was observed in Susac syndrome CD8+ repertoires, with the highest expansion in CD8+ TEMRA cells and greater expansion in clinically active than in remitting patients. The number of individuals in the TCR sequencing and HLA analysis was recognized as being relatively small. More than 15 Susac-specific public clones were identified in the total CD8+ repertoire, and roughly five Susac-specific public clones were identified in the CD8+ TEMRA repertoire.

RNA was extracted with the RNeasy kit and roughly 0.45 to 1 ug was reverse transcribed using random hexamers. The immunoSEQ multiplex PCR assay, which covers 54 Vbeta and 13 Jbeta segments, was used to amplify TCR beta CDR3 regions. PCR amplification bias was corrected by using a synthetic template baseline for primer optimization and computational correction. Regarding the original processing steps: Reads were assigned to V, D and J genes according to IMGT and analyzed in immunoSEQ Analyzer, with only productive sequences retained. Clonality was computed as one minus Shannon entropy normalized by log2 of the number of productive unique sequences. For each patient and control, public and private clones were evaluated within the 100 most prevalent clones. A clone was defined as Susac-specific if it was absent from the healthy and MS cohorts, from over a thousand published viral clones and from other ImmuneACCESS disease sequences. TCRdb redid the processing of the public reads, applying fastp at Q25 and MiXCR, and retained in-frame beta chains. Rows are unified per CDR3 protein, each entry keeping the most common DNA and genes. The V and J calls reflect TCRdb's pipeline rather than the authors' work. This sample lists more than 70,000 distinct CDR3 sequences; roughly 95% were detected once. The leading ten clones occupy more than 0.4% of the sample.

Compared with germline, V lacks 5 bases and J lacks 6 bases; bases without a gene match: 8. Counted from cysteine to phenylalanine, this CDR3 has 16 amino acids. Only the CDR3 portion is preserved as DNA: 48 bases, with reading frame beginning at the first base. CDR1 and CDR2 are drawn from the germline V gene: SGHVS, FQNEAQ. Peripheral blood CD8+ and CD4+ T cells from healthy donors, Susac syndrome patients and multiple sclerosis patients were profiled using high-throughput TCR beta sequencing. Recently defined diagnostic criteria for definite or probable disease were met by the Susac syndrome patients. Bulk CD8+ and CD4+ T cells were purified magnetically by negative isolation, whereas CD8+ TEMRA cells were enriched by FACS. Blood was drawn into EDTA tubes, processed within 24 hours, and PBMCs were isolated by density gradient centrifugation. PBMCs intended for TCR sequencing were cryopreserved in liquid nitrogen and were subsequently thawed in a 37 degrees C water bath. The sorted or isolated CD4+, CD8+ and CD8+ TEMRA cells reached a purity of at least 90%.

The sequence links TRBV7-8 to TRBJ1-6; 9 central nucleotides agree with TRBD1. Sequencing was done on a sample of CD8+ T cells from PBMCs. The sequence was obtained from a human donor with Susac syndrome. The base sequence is TGTGCCAGCAGCCCCCGGGACAGGGCTTCTAATTCACCCCTCCACTTT. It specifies CASSPRDRASNSPLHF.